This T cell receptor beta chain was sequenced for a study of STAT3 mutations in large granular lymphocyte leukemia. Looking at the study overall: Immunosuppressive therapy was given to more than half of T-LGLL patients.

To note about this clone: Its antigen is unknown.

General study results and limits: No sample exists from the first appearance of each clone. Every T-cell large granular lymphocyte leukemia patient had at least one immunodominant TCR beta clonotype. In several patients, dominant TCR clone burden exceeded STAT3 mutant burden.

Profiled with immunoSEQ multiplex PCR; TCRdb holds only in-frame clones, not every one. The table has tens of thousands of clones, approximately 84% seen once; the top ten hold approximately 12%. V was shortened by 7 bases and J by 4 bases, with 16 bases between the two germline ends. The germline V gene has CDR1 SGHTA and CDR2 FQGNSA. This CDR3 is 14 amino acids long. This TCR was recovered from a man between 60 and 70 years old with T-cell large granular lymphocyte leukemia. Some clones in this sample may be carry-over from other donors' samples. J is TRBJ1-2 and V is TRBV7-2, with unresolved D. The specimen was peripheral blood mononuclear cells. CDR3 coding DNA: TGTGCCAGCACCAGAACCTCCGATACCTATGGCTACACCTTC. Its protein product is CASTRTSDTYGYTF.